One and the same sample provided the 29 T cell receptor beta chains below, sequenced in a study of graft-versus-host responses after intestinal transplantation. Antigen specificity for these receptors is unknown. Clones were read by immunoSEQ multiplex PCR, and TCRdb kept only the in-frame ones, dropping some. Of 90,000 or so clones listed, approximately 80% are singletons. This specimen was unstimulated CD4+ T cells sorted from spleen or lymph node cells, taken before intestinal transplant. Every receptor here comes from a human donor who received an intestinal transplant.

This chain connects TRBV18 to TRBJ1-4; a possible D gene is TRBD1 (5 bases). The CDR3 length is 14 residues. Looked up from germline, CDR1 is KGHSH and CDR2 is LQKENI. V lost 2 bases to trimming and J lost 6 bases, with 10 bases between them. The CDR3 here is CASSPRGADEKLFF. CDR3 sequence (DNA): TGTGCCAGCTCACCAAGGGGTGCAGATGAAAAACTGTTTTTT.

The chain combines TRBV15 with TRBJ1-4, with TRBD1 matching over 7 bases. This CDR3 spans 19 amino acids. Germline loops: CDR1 LNHNV, CDR2 YYDKDF (reference sequence). Trimming took 1 base from V and 10 from J; bases not matched to a gene: 21. The CDR3 region is CATSRGGRGPRDGRGKLFF. CDR3 bases: TGTGCCACCAGCAGAGGCGGGAGGGGGCCCCGGGATGGGAGGGGAAAACTGTTTTTT.

The chain couples TRBV15 to TRBJ1-1; D is uncertain. Deletions cut 0 bases from V and 2 bases from J, with 13 bases between. The CDR3 consists of 16 residues. CDR1 is LNHNV and CDR2 is YYDKDF in the germline V gene (reference sequence). CDR3: CATSRDAATANTEAFF. As DNA, the CDR3 is TGTGCCACCAGCAGAGATGCGGCGACGGCCAACACTGAAGCTTTCTTT.

The rearrangement uses TRBV19 and TRBJ1-3; no definite D call. The V end lost 3 bases, the J end lost 0 bases, and 6 bases lay between the germline ends. The germline CDR1 and CDR2 sequences are LNHDA and SQIVND (reference sequence). The CDR3 totals 14 residues. CDR3 nucleotides: TGTGCCAGTAGTATTCGGGGCTCTGGAAACACCATATATTTT. This codes for CASSIRGSGNTIYF. Using reference TRBV19 and TRBJ1-3 for the parts outside the CDR3, the full variable domain is DGGITQSPKYLFRKEGQNVTLSCEQNLNHDAMYWYRQDPGQGLRLIYYSQIVNDFQKGDIAEGYSVSREKKESFPLTVTSAQKNPTAFYLCASSIRGSGNTIYFGEGSWLTVV.

The CDR3 loop is CASTTGLRNTGELFF. CDR3 bases: TGTGCCAGCACCACAGGGTTGAGAAACACCGGGGAGCTGTTTTTT. The chain carries TRBV5-4 and TRBJ2-2; weak D call: TRBD1 (6 bases). With 6 bases removed from V and 2 bases from J, the gap between germline ends came to 14 bases. The CDR3 has 15 amino acids. Germline CDR1 SGHNT, CDR2 YYREEE (reference sequence).

This clone was found once. The chain links TRBV15 to TRBJ2-1, with a tentative D call TRBD2 (5 bases). CDR1 LNHNV and CDR2 YYDKDF come from the germline V gene (reference sequence). The length of the CDR3 is 16 residues. Deletions cut 4 bases from V and 4 bases from J, with 17 bases between. Written as DNA, the CDR3 is TGTGCCACCAGCAACCCGGGATCTCCAAAATACAATGAGCAGTTCTTC. Translated, it gives CATSNPGSPKYNEQFF.

This chain joins TRBV29-1 and TRBJ1-1; D perhaps matches TRBD1 (5 bases). V gave up 7 bases and J gave up 2 bases, with 8 bases separating them. The CDR3 is 11 amino acids. Germline-derived CDR1 and CDR2 are SQVTM and ANQGSEA. CDR3 bases: TGCAGCGCACGGACAAACACTGAAGCTTTCTTT. Translated, it gives CSARTNTEAFF.

J is TRBJ2-2 and V is TRBV2, with 7 bases aligning to TRBD1. V gave up 7 bases and J gave up 1 base; unmatched junction bases: 3. In germline, CDR1 is SNHLY, CDR2 FYNNEI. There are 14 residues in the CDR3. The CDR3 coding sequence is TGTGCCAGCACGACAGGGAAGAACACCGGGGAGCTGTTTTTT. Translation: CASTTGKNTGELFF.

The chain combines TRBV28 with TRBJ2-2; tentative D call: TRBD2 (6 bases). The CDR3 covers 15 residues. V lost 5 bases to trimming and J lost 5 bases, with 15 bases between them. CDR1 is MDHEN and CDR2 is SYDVKM in the germline V gene. For the CDR3, the DNA is TGTGCCAGCAGTCGGGGCGGGATGTTAACCGGGGAGCTGTTTTTT. It encodes CASSRGGMLTGELFF.

Written as DNA, the CDR3 is TGCGCCAGCAGCTTTACAAGTAACTATGGCTACACCTTC. This translates into CASSFTSNYGYTF. V usage is TRBV5-1 and J usage is TRBJ1-2; the D is unclear. Germline assignment: CDR1 SGHRS and CDR2 YFSETQ. The CDR3 is made up of 13 amino acids. The V and J ends lost 2 bases and 1 base respectively, with 6 bases between them.

This clone was seen a handful of times. The V call is TRBV4-1, the J call TRBJ2-7, with D unclear. Trimming cost V 3 bases and J 0 bases, with 12 bases left between them. The germline gives CDR1 MGHRA, CDR2 YSYEKL. The CDR3 has 15 residues. As DNA, the CDR3 is TGCGCCAGCAGCCATGGCGACACCCTCTCCTACGAGCAGTACTTC. It encodes CASSHGDTLSYEQYF.

The chain joins TRBV6-5 to TRBJ1-4; 7 nucleotides agree with TRBD1. Germline V gene data show CDR1 as MNHEY and CDR2 as SVGAGI. The CDR3 consists of 15 residues. Trimming cost V 0 bases and J 8 bases; bases outside gene matches: 6. The CDR3 DNA reads TGTGCCAGCAGTTACTCTCACAGGGGTAGGGAAAAACTGTTTTTT. This codes for CASSYSHRGREKLFF.

This clone was picked up one time. This chain uses TRBV14 with TRBJ1-5, with a possible D match to TRBD1 (5 bases). The CDR3 is 13 amino acids. Deletions cut 0 bases from V and 9 bases from J, with 9 bases between. Per germline, CDR1 SGHDN and CDR2 FVKESK. The CDR3 bases are TGTGCCAGCAGCCAAGAGGCAGGGCGGCCCCAGCATTTT. It yields the protein CASSQEAGRPQHF.

This clone has a handful of counts. This sequence joins TRBV28 and TRBJ2-1, with TRBD1 as a possible D gene (6 bases). CDR3 length: 14 amino acids. The germline V gene has CDR1 MDHEN and CDR2 SYDVKM. V was clipped by 7 bases and J by 4 bases, with 14 bases between them. Here the CDR3 reads CASNSNRVYNEQFF. Written as DNA, the CDR3 is TGTGCCAGCAATAGTAACAGGGTGTACAATGAGCAGTTCTTC.

The genes are TRBV18 and TRBJ2-1, with TRBD2 as a possible D gene (6 bases). Trimming took off 1 base at V and 4 bases at J, with 17 bases between the two ends. The CDR3 sequence is 17 residues long. Per the germline V gene, CDR1 is KGHSH and CDR2 is LQKENI. CDR3 DNA: TGTGCCAGCTCACCACGTTTTTCGGCGGGGATTTACAATGAGCAGTTCTTC. Protein product: CASSPRFSAGIYNEQFF. The entire variable domain, with the rest obtained from reference TRBV18 and TRBJ2-1, is as follows: NAGVMQNPRHLVRRRGQEARLRCSPMKGHSHVYWYRQLPEEGLKFMVYLQKENIIDESGMPKERFSAEFPKEGPSILRIQQVVRGDSAAYFCASSPRFSAGIYNEQFFGPGTRLTVL.

In this sample, this clone turned up a few times. J is TRBJ1-6 and V is TRBV2; 7 bases fit TRBD1. This CDR3 region has 14 residues. In germline, CDR1 is SNHLY, CDR2 FYNNEI. Trimming removed 6 bases from V and 10 bases from J; junction bases left unmatched: 9. The CDR3: CASRPGQPGSPLHF. The CDR3 DNA sequence: TGTGCCAGCAGACCGGGACAGCCGGGATCACCCCTCCACTTT.

The chain combines TRBV5-1 with TRBJ2-5; D is perhaps TRBD1 (7 bases). There are 16 residues in the CDR3. CDR1 is SGHRS, CDR2 YFSETQ, per germline. V was pared by 4 bases and J by 2 bases, with 18 bases between. This CDR3 reads CASSGGTALSQETQYF. The CDR3 nucleotides read TGCGCCAGCAGCGGGGGGACAGCCCTTTCACAAGAGACCCAGTACTTC.

The CDR3 reads CASRSGSTEEQYF. CDR3 nucleotide sequence: TGTGCCAGCAGAAGCGGGAGTACGGAAGAGCAGTACTTC. This chain links TRBV6-6 with TRBJ2-5; 8 bases agree with TRBD2. Germline assignment: CDR1 MNHNY and CDR2 SVGAGI (reference sequence). Unmatched junction bases numbered 11, after V lost 6 bases and J lost 11 bases. This CDR3 is 13 amino acids long.

This chain connects TRBV18 to TRBJ2-7; tentative D call: TRBD1 (6 bases). Trimming shortened V by 2 bases and J by 6 bases, and 17 bases separated the two germline ends. The length of the CDR3 is 15 residues. Germline lookup yields CDR1 KGHSH and CDR2 LQKENI. The CDR3 loop is CASSPVGHGGIEQYF. CDR3 nucleotide sequence: TGTGCCAGCTCACCAGTGGGACATGGCGGCATCGAGCAGTACTTC. The full variable domain, with the rest looked up from reference TRBV18 and TRBJ2-7, is NAGVMQNPRHLVRRRGQEARLRCSPMKGHSHVYWYRQLPEEGLKFMVYLQKENIIDESGMPKERFSAEFPKEGPSILRIQQVVRGDSAAYFCASSPVGHGGIEQYFGPGTRLTVT.

The CDR3 protein is CASSPIDTGELFF. The CDR3 DNA follows: TGTGCCAGCAGCCCTATAGACACCGGGGAGCTGTTTTTT. The chain has TRBV7-3 and TRBJ2-2; D unclear. The CDR3 consists of 13 residues. Trimming cost V 5 bases and J 3 bases, with 7 bases left between them. CDR1 and CDR2 from the germline V gene are SGHTA and FQGTGA.

CDR3 in DNA: TGTGCCAGCAGCTTTCTTACGCGGGGGGAAAGCACAGATACGCAGTATTTT. Its translation: CASSFLTRGESTDTQYF. The chain employs TRBV4-2 and TRBJ2-3, with TRBD2 matching over 8 bases. Germline loops: CDR1 LGHNA, CDR2 YNFKEQ. Trimming removed 5 bases from V and 0 bases from J; junction bases left unmatched: 10. The CDR3 consists of 17 residues.

The chain joins TRBV5-5 to TRBJ2-7; 7 bases map to TRBD2. Germline lookup yields CDR1 SGHKS and CDR2 YYEKEE (reference sequence). J was trimmed by 5 bases and V by 0 bases; bases with no gene match: 11. The CDR3 spans 16 residues. The CDR3 reads CASSLEGEGSLNEQYF. The CDR3 coding sequence is TGTGCCAGCAGCTTGGAAGGGGAGGGGTCTCTGAACGAGCAGTACTTC. Based on the CDR3 plus reference TRBV5-5 and TRBJ2-7, the full variable domain is DAGVTQSPTHLIKTRGQQVTLRCSPISGHKSVSWYQQVLGQGPQFIFQYYEKEERGRGNFPDRFSARQFPNYSSELNVNALLLGDSALYLCASSLEGEGSLNEQYFGPGTRLTVT.

V and J are TRBV20-1 and TRBJ2-1; D remains ambiguous. Germline lookup yields CDR1 DFQATT and CDR2 SNEGSKA (reference sequence). The CDR3 length is 11 residues. The V end was cut by 5 bases, the J end by 6 bases, with 8 bases between. This CDR3 reads CSAFIVNEQFF. The CDR3 DNA reads as TGCAGTGCTTTCATAGTCAATGAGCAGTTCTTC.

The rearrangement uses TRBV5-1 and TRBJ2-5; the D is unclear. The length of the CDR3 is 11 residues. Trimming took 6 bases from V and 4 from J, leaving 7 bases between them. CDR1 and CDR2 from the germline V gene are SGHRS and YFSETQ. The CDR3 is CASTTGETQYF. DNA of the CDR3: TGCGCCAGCACCACGGGAGAGACCCAGTACTTC. Complete variable domain (other parts from reference TRBV5-1 and TRBJ2-5): KAGVTQTPRYLIKTRGQQVTLSCSPISGHRSVSWYQQTPGQGLQFLFEYFSETQRNKGNFPGRFSGRQFSNSRSEMNVSTLELGDSALYLCASTTGETQYFGPGTRLLVL.

The chain joins TRBV15 to TRBJ2-7, with no clear D. The CDR3 extends over 13 amino acids. Trimming took 8 bases from V and 0 from J, leaving 11 bases between them. Germline V gene sequence: CDR1 LNHNV, CDR2 YYDKDF (reference sequence). CDR3 bases: TGTGCCACCTCCCTTTTGCGCTCCTACGAGCAGTACTTC. Amino acids: CATSLLRSYEQYF.

V is TRBV6-1 and J is TRBJ2-5; no clear D. Germline CDR1 reads MNHNS; CDR2 reads SASEGT. Trimming removed 7 bases from V and 9 bases from J, with 18 bases in between. The CDR3 extends over 13 amino acids. CDR3 in DNA: TGTGCCAGCAACCGTACACCGACTTGGGCCCAGTACTTC. It specifies CASNRTPTWAQYF.

This chain connects TRBV5-1 to TRBJ2-6; no clear D gene. Between the trimmed V and J ends, which lost 0 bases and 0 bases, there was a span of 10 bases. Germline assignment: CDR1 SGHRS and CDR2 YFSETQ. The CDR3 totals 17 residues. The CDR3 protein is CASSLAIANSGANVLTF. The CDR3 DNA sequence: TGCGCCAGCAGCTTGGCCATAGCAAACTCTGGGGCCAACGTCCTGACTTTC.

The rearrangement joins TRBV28 to TRBJ1-4; 7 positions match TRBD1. The CDR3 contains 14 residues. Germline CDR1 and CDR2: MDHEN and SYDVKM. The V gene end was trimmed by 2 bases and the J gene end by 13 bases; junction bases not matched to a gene: 10. The CDR3 DNA reads as TGTGCCAGCAGTTTAGTGGGACAGCAGGGAGGACTGTTTTTT. Amino acid sequence: CASSLVGQQGGLFF.

The chain uses TRBV5-5 and TRBJ1-2; a weak D match, TRBD1 (5 bases). This CDR3 contains 11 residues. CDR1 and CDR2 (germline): SGHKS, YYEKEE (reference sequence). Trimming left V 3 bases short and J 8 bases short, with 8 bases between. For the CDR3, the DNA is TGTGCCAGCAGCTATAAGGGGGGCTACACCTTC. Its translation is CASSYKGGYTF.